A selection of T cell receptor beta chains follows, all from one sample in a study of PD-L1 blockade in urothelial cancer. The protocol was immunoSEQ multiplex PCR, while the TCRdb copy is restricted to in-frame clones and leaves out a portion. The sample lists 85,000 to 100,000 clones; around 86% were seen once. The sample in question was PBMCs, obtained around atezolizumab (anti-PD-L1) treatment. The receptor source for this set is a man between 60 and 75 years old with urothelial cancer. CDR3s include the opening cysteine and the closing phenylalanine or tryptophan. The order of the fields is V gene, D gene, J gene, CDR3 length, clone size, CDR3 DNA, CDR3 protein. D genes are given only for firm matches. Expanded clones are given a class, and other clones once, few, many or no size at all.

>TRBV6-5|NA|TRBJ1-1|14|NA
TGTGCCAGCAGTTGGGGACACCTGAACACTGAAGCTTTCTTT
CASSWGHLNTEAFF
>TRBV2|NA|TRBJ1-4|14|NA
TGTGCCAGCCGTACGCGAGGGAGTAATGAAAAACTGTTTTTT
CASRTRGSNEKLFF
>TRBV5-1|TRBD1|TRBJ1-2|15|NA
TGCGCCAGCAGCTTCCAGGGGGCGCCGGACTATGGCTACACCTTC
CASSFQGAPDYGYTF
>TRBV19|NA|TRBJ2-7|13|NA
TGTGCCACAGGAGCGGCAGGACCCTACGAGCAGTACTTC
CATGAAGPYEQYF
>TRBV5-1|NA|TRBJ2-2|14|NA
TGCGCCAGCCGTTTGACTCCGAACACCGGGGAGCTGTTTTTT
CASRLTPNTGELFF
>TRBV5-5|NA|TRBJ1-1|14|NA
TGTGCCAGCAGCTTGGAGGTAGCGAACACTGAAGCTTTCTTT
CASSLEVANTEAFF
>TRBV7-9|NA|TRBJ1-3|17|once
TGTGCCAGCAGCGTGGGACAAGTCGGCATCTCTGGAAACACCATATATTTT
CASSVGQVGISGNTIYF
>TRBV11-2|TRBD1|TRBJ1-1|14|once
TGTGCCAGCAGACTCGGACAGGGGAGCACTGAAGCTTTCTTT
CASRLGQGSTEAFF
>TRBV7-2|TRBD2|TRBJ2-7|16|NA
TGTGCCAGCAGCACCCTTCTAGCGGGCCCCTCCTACGAGCAGTACTTC
CASSTLLAGPSYEQYF
>TRBV10-3|NA|TRBJ2-5|13|NA
TGTGCCATCAGTACGGGGCGGGGAGAGACCCAGTACTTC
CAISTGRGETQYF
>TRBV19|NA|TRBJ2-3|15|NA
TGTGCCAGTACGACCGGGACACCGATCACAGATACGCAGTATTTT
CASTTGTPITDTQYF
>TRBV28|NA|TRBJ2-1|13|NA
TGTGCCAGCAACGGGGGACCCACCAATGAGCAGTTCTTC
CASNGGPTNEQFF
>TRBV6-1|NA|TRBJ2-3|14|NA
TGTGCCAGCAGGATGGACACGGGCACAGATACGCAGTATTTT
CASRMDTGTDTQYF
>TRBV25-1|NA|TRBJ1-3|12|NA
TGTGCCAGCAGCTCTCCCGGAAACACCATATATTTT
CASSSPGNTIYF
>TRBV7-9|TRBD1|TRBJ1-6|15|few
TGTGCCAGCATTTCGTCCGGGACAGGGGCTTCACCCCTCCACTTT
CASISSGTGASPLHF
>TRBV6-5|TRBD1|TRBJ2-1|15|NA
TGTGCCAGCAGTTCCGGGACAGGGATTAGGAGCGAGCAGTTCTTC
CASSSGTGIRSEQFF
>TRBV12-5|NA|TRBJ1-2|16|NA
TGTGCTAGTGGTCCCATTGAGTCGGGGTCTAACTATGGCTACACCTTC
CASGPIESGSNYGYTF
>TRBV6-1|TRBD1|TRBJ1-3|12|NA
TGTGCCAGGGAGGGGGCCGGAAACACCATATATTTT
CAREGAGNTIYF
>TRBV14|NA|TRBJ2-7|14|NA
TGTGCCAGCAGCCAAGTCCCAGGGAGGTTTGGGCAGTACTTC
CASSQVPGRFGQYF
>TRBV10-3|NA|TRBJ1-3|15|NA
TGTGCCATGAGTGACGAAGGGGGCTCTGGAAACACCATATATTTT
CAMSDEGGSGNTIYF
>TRBV25-1|TRBD1|TRBJ2-1|17|NA
TGTGCCAGCAGTCCAAATGGCGGACAGGGAGCCTACAATGAGCAGTTCTTC
CASSPNGGQGAYNEQFF
>TRBV6-1|TRBD1|TRBJ1-5|15|few
TGTGCCAGCAGTGAAGGGGGCAGGGGGCACCAGCCCCAGCATTTT
CASSEGGRGHQPQHF
>TRBV6-5|NA|TRBJ2-1|11|NA
TGTGCCAGCACCGACTATAGTGAGCAGTTCTTC
CASTDYSEQFF
>TRBV6-6|NA|TRBJ2-5|10|NA
TGTGCCAGCCGAGAAGAGACCCAGTACTTC
CASREETQYF
>TRBV19|NA|TRBJ1-4|15|NA
TGTGCCAGTAGATCCTCCGGACTAACTAATGAAAAACTGTTTTTT
CASRSSGLTNEKLFF
>TRBV7-7|TRBD1|TRBJ2-1|13|NA
TGTGCTAGCAGCCACTCAGGGGGCAATGAGCAGTTCTTC
CASSHSGGNEQFF
>TRBV19|NA|TRBJ1-5|13|NA
TGTGCCAGTAGTGCGAGAGTCAATCAGCCCCAGCATTTT
CASSARVNQPQHF
>TRBV5-6|NA|TRBJ2-2|14|NA
TGTGCCAGCAGCTTGGCGGGGTGGGACGGGGAGCTGTTTTTT
CASSLAGWDGELFF
>TRBV7-2|TRBD2|TRBJ2-7|16|NA
TGTGCCAGCAGCTCGAGACTAGCGGGGGGATGGGACGAGCAGTACTTC
CASSSRLAGGWDEQYF
>TRBV6-5|TRBD1|TRBJ2-5|15|NA
TGTGCCAGCAGTTACTCTGAGGGGGCTGGGGAGACCCAGTACTTC
CASSYSEGAGETQYF
>TRBV27|NA|TRBJ1-5|13|NA
TGTGCCAGCACCAGCGGGTTAGGTCAGCCCCAGCATTTT
CASTSGLGQPQHF
>TRBV5-1|TRBD1|TRBJ1-1|16|NA
TGCGCCAGCAGCCCAGTTTGGGTAGGGGGCAACACTGAAGCTTTCTTT
CASSPVWVGGNTEAFF
>TRBV5-1|TRBD2|TRBJ2-2|16|NA
TGCGCCAGCGGACTAGCCGAAAGAGGAGGCACCGGGGAGCTGTTTTTT
CASGLAERGGTGELFF
>TRBV27|NA|TRBJ2-2|14|NA
TGTGCCACCAAGACTGGTCGGAACACCGGGGAGCTGTTTTTT
CATKTGRNTGELFF
>TRBV7-3|TRBD2|TRBJ2-5|15|NA
TGTGCCAGCAGCTCCCTGGGGGAGGGGCAAGAGACCCAGTACTTC
CASSSLGEGQETQYF
>TRBV9|TRBD1|TRBJ1-2|18|NA
TGTGCCAGCAGCGCCCGACATCCGGGACAGGGGTTCAGCTATGGCTACACCTTC
CASSARHPGQGFSYGYTF
>TRBV9|TRBD1|TRBJ2-2|14|NA
TGTGCCAGCAGCCTCACAGGGGACACCGGGGAGCTGTTTTTT
CASSLTGDTGELFF
>TRBV5-1|NA|TRBJ2-7|16|NA
TGCGCCAGCAGCTTGGCCCCAGCGGCAAGCTCCTACGAGCAGTACTTC
CASSLAPAASSYEQYF
>TRBV5-8|NA|TRBJ2-5|13|NA
TGTGCCAGCTTATTAGGGGATGGTGAGACCCAGTACTTC
CASLLGDGETQYF
>TRBV6-6|TRBD1|TRBJ1-1|14|NA
TGTGCCAGCAGTTACGACAGGGGGAACACTGAAGCTTTCTTT
CASSYDRGNTEAFF
>TRBV15|TRBD1|TRBJ2-3|15|NA
TGTGCCACCAGCTGGGGACAGGGAGTGATAGATACGCAGTATTTT
CATSWGQGVIDTQYF
>TRBV28|TRBD2|TRBJ2-3|16|NA
TGTGCCAGCAGTTTAGTGTCTAGCGGGGTCACAGATACGCAGTATTTT
CASSLVSSGVTDTQYF
>TRBV7-2|NA|TRBJ2-1|14|NA
TGTGCCAGCAGCTACTCGACAGTATCGGGTGAGCAGTTCTTC
CASSYSTVSGEQFF
>TRBV6-5|NA|TRBJ2-1|14|NA
TGTGCCAGCAGCCCGAGGAGGGGCTTCAATGAGCAGTTCTTC
CASSPRRGFNEQFF
>TRBV7-3|TRBD1|TRBJ2-3|14|NA
TGTGCCAGCAGCTTCGGACAGGGACGGGATACGCAGTATTTT
CASSFGQGRDTQYF
>TRBV27|TRBD2|TRBJ2-3|16|many
TGTGCCAGCAGTTCACCGACTAGCCTTTACACAGATACGCAGTATTTT
CASSSPTSLYTDTQYF
>TRBV5-4|NA|TRBJ2-7|16|once
TGTGCCAGCAGCCGAACCGGACTTACCTTCTCCTACGAGCAGTACTTC
CASSRTGLTFSYEQYF